The 10 T cell receptor beta chains listed next were all sequenced from one sample in a study of shared clonotypes between healthy human individuals. Some clones are missing from TCRdb's copy, which holds only in-frame ones; the method was immunoSEQ multiplex PCR. Of fewer than 2.5 million clones listed, approximately 93% are singletons. Input material: naive CD4+ T cells from PBMCs. Specified subset: CD45RA+ positively selected. All receptors come from a man younger than 35 in good health. Some clones in this sample may be carry-over from other donors' samples.

This chain connects TRBV18 to TRBJ2-7, with TRBD1 identical over 7 bases. Germline V gives CDR1 KGHSH, CDR2 LQKENI. The junction had 4 bases not matched to a gene; V was cut back by 8 bases and J by 6 bases. The CDR3 has 11 amino acids. In DNA, the CDR3 is TGTGCCAGCCGAGGGGGCGGCGAGCAGTACTTC. It codes for CASRGGGEQYF.

This CDR3 reads CASSLAGGYTEAFF. CDR3 nucleotides: TGTGCCAGCAGCTTAGCAGGCGGGTACACTGAAGCTTTCTTT. The chain couples TRBV7-2 to TRBJ1-1, with no clear D. V gave up 0 bases and J gave up 3 bases, with 8 bases separating them. Germline V gene data show CDR1 as SGHTA and CDR2 as FQGNSA. This CDR3 spans 14 amino acids.

The V gene is TRBV28, the J gene TRBJ1-5, with unresolved D. The CDR3 covers 14 residues. Per the germline V gene, CDR1 is MDHEN and CDR2 is SYDVKM. V lost 3 bases to trimming and J lost 5 bases, with 11 bases between them. The CDR3 DNA is TGTGCCAGCAGTTTGCAGGTACGGTATCAGCCCCAGCATTTT. Amino acid sequence: CASSLQVRYQPQHF. Filled out from reference TRBV28 and TRBJ1-5, the complete variable domain reads DVKVTQSSRYLVKRTGEKVFLECVQDMDHENMFWYRQDPGLGLRLIYFSYDVKMKEKGDIPEGYSVSREKKERFSLILESASTNQTSMYLCASSLQVRYQPQHFGDGTRLSIL.

The chain carries TRBV6-5 and TRBJ2-7; 13 nucleotides align to TRBD2. Trimming at V came to 6 bases and at J to 6 bases, leaving 8 bases not matched to a gene. The CDR3 consists of 15 residues. Germline V CDR1 and CDR2: MNHEY, SVGAGI. The CDR3: CASRVTSGRAVEQYF. The CDR3 DNA reads as TGTGCCAGCAGGGTTACTAGCGGGAGGGCCGTCGAGCAGTACTTC.

The chain joins TRBV30 to TRBJ2-2; no reliable D call. Trimming removed 0 bases from V and 8 bases from J, with 7 bases in between. Looked up from germline, CDR1 is GTSNPN and CDR2 is SVGIG (reference sequence). CDR3 size: 12 residues. Here the CDR3 reads CAWSVPWGELFF. The CDR3 DNA follows: TGTGCCTGGAGTGTACCGTGGGGGGAGCTGTTTTTT.

J is TRBJ2-7 and V is TRBV6-1, with D perhaps matching TRBD1 (5 bases). The CDR3 extends over 14 amino acids. CDR1 MNHNS and CDR2 SASEGT come from the germline V gene. With 7 bases removed from V and 2 bases from J, the gap between germline ends came to 15 bases. This chain's CDR3 is CASNGPPGPYEQYF. In nucleotides, the CDR3 is TGTGCCAGCAATGGCCCTCCAGGGCCCTACGAGCAGTACTTC.

The chain employs TRBV5-1 and TRBJ2-1; TRBD1 or TRBD2 may be the D gene (5 bases each). This CDR3 has 20 amino acids. The V gene's germline CDR1 is SGHRS and CDR2 YFSETQ. Trimming removed 0 bases at V and 0 bases at J, with 22 bases between. The CDR3: CASSLGGASGRLSSYNEQFF. CDR3 bases: TGCGCCAGCAGCTTGGGCGGCGCGTCAGGGAGACTTTCCTCCTACAATGAGCAGTTCTTC.

The chain recombines TRBV14 with TRBJ2-3, with D possibly TRBD2 on 5 matching bases. Trimming cost V 5 bases and J 8 bases, with 8 bases left between them. The CDR3 is made up of 11 amino acids. CDR1 SGHDN and CDR2 FVKESK come from the germline V gene. This CDR3 is CASSSRGTQYF. The CDR3, as DNA: TGTGCCAGCAGCTCTCGGGGTACGCAGTATTTT.

The CDR3 DNA follows: TGCAGCGTTGCCTATGAGGGGTGGAATGAGCAGTTCTTC. This codes for CSVAYEGWNEQFF. The V gene is TRBV29-1, the J gene TRBJ2-1, with D possibly called TRBD1 or TRBD2 (5 bases each). The germline V and J ends were trimmed by 4 bases and 7 bases, with 14 bases remaining between them. CDR1 SQVTM and CDR2 ANQGSEA come from the germline V gene. There are 13 residues in the CDR3.

This clone is a singleton in its sample. The chain combines TRBV29-1 with TRBJ2-3; TRBD2 might be the D (5 bases). CDR1 and CDR2 from the germline V gene are SQVTM and ANQGSEA. The CDR3 totals 16 residues. Trimming removed 4 bases from V and 2 bases from J, with 19 bases in between. The CDR3 nucleotides are TGCAGCGTTGGTGGGATTAGTACTAGGATCACAGATACGCAGTATTTT. It codes for CSVGGISTRITDTQYF.